This passage covers 15 T cell receptor beta chains from one sample sequenced in a study of CD8+CD57+ T cells in acquired aplastic anemia. Genomic DNA was employed as the template in profiling TCR beta VDJ and CDR3. Each CDR3 protein is one row after TCRdb ran MiXCR on the reads. The sample lists about 98,000 distinct CDR3 sequences, 65% to 70% seen once, with 65% in the top ten. Sequencing involved patients with CD8+CD57+ cell expansion previously shown by flow cytometry. Sequences were obtained from sorted CD4+, CD8+, or CD8+CD57+ T cells (not recorded which) from PBMCs. These receptors were collected from a human donor with aplastic anemia.

This sequence joins TRBV29-1 and TRBJ2-5; TRBD2 matches at 8 bases. The CDR3 is 13 residues long. Germline values: CDR1 SQVTM, CDR2 ANQGSEA. With V trimmed by 7 bases and J by 5 bases, 9 bases remained unmatched. This chain's CDR3 is CSAPTSAVETQYF. CDR3 in DNA: TGCAGCGCACCGACTAGCGCGGTGGAGACCCAGTACTTC.

This clonotype was seen only once. The chain is built from TRBV5-1 and TRBJ2-2, with D maybe TRBD2 (5 bases). Between the trimmed V and J ends, which lost 2 bases and 7 bases, there was a span of 12 bases. This CDR3 spans 14 amino acids. Germline loops: CDR1 SGHRS, CDR2 YFSETQ. The CDR3 DNA reads TGCGCCAGCAGCTTCGGATTTGAGGGCGGGGAGCTGTTTTTT. Translating gives CASSFGFEGGELFF.

The gene calls are TRBV6-1 and TRBJ1-6; D unclear. The CDR3 totals 13 residues. Germline V gives CDR1 MNHNS, CDR2 SASEGT. Trimming left V 6 bases short and J 7 bases short, with 10 bases between. Here the CDR3 DNA reads TGTGCCAGCAGAACAGCGATAAATTCACCCCTCCACTTT. Residues: CASRTAINSPLHF.

The V call is TRBV2, the J call TRBJ1-2; D is unresolved. The CDR3 spans 12 residues. Trimming stripped 6 bases from V and 4 bases from J, with 9 bases between. Germline assignment: CDR1 SNHLY and CDR2 FYNNEI. CDR3 bases: TGTGCCAGCAGCCCAGACGGCTATGGCTACACCTTC. Residues: CASSPDGYGYTF.

This rearrangement joins TRBV29-1 to TRBJ1-5; perhaps TRBD1 as D (5 bases). Trimming shortened V by 4 bases and J by 2 bases, and 12 bases separated the two germline ends. CDR1 is SQVTM, CDR2 ANQGSEA, per germline. This CDR3 has 14 residues. The CDR3 DNA is TGCAGCGTTGTATTGGGGGATGGCAATCAGCCCCAGCATTTT. Its translation: CSVVLGDGNQPQHF.

The chain combines TRBV7-9 with TRBJ2-7; possible D gene TRBD1, 5 bases. Between the trimmed V and J ends, which lost 3 bases and 4 bases, there was a span of 13 bases. From germline, CDR1 is SEHNR and CDR2 FQNEAQ (reference sequence). The CDR3 is made up of 14 amino acids. The CDR3 here is CASSLGQGKYEQYF. In DNA form, the CDR3 reads TGTGCCAGCAGCTTGGGGCAGGGTAAATACGAGCAGTACTTC.

In this sample, this clonotype turned up a few times. The chain employs TRBV20-1 and TRBJ1-6; the D gene is possibly TRBD1 (5 bases). The germline gives CDR1 DFQATT, CDR2 SNEGSKA (reference sequence). The CDR3 extends over 11 amino acids. V dropped 2 bases and J dropped 15 bases, with 11 bases sitting between them. CDR3 DNA sequence: TGCAGTGCTAGAAGTGGGACGTTCCTCCACTTT. It encodes CSARSGTFLHF.

The rearrangement uses TRBV6-2 or TRBV6-3 and TRBJ1-2, with D hard to call. Trimming stripped 2 bases from V and 11 bases from J, with 9 bases between. CDR1 is MNHEY and CDR2 is SVGEGT in the germline V gene. The CDR3 has 11 residues. The CDR3 sequence: CASSYPTGYTF. The CDR3 nucleotides read TGTGCCAGCAGTTACCCCACGGGGTACACCTTC.

The rearrangement uses TRBV24-1 and TRBJ2-2, with 9 bases lining up with TRBD2. Per germline, CDR1 KGHDR and CDR2 SFDVKD. J gave up 6 bases and V 6 bases, and 7 bases lay outside the gene matches. The CDR3 is made up of 15 amino acids. This CDR3 is CATSRGRALAGELFF. Written as DNA, the CDR3 is TGTGCCACCAGTCGCGGGAGGGCCTTGGCCGGGGAGCTGTTTTTT.

The chain recombines TRBV10-3 with TRBJ1-1; maybe TRBD1 (6 bases). V was trimmed by 7 bases and J by 0 bases, leaving 12 bases between them. The CDR3 has 14 amino acids. Germline V gene sequence: CDR1 ENHRY, CDR2 SYGVKD. The CDR3 spells CAITRGDMNTEAFF. CDR3 in DNA: TGTGCCATCACCAGGGGCGACATGAACACTGAAGCTTTCTTT.

This clonotype was detected once. The chain uses TRBV20-1 and TRBJ2-3; 14 nucleotides line up with TRBD2. Germline V gene data show CDR1 as DFQATT and CDR2 as SNEGSKA (reference sequence). The CDR3 runs to 15 residues. V shed 4 bases and J 6 bases; nucleotides not matched to a gene: 6. CDR3: CSAKTSGGAGDTQYF. The CDR3 bases are TGCAGTGCTAAGACTAGCGGGGGGGCCGGGGATACGCAGTATTTT.

The chain uses TRBV29-1 and TRBJ1-6, with unresolved D. Germline V CDR1 and CDR2: SQVTM, ANQGSEA. Trimming took off 5 bases at V and 7 bases at J, with 12 bases between the two ends. This CDR3 contains 13 residues. CDR3: CSVRWGSNSPLHF. The CDR3 DNA reads TGCAGCGTTCGATGGGGATCCAATTCACCCCTCCACTTT.

This clonotype showed up just a few times. The chain has TRBV19 and TRBJ1-1; the D is unclear. V was trimmed by 1 base and J by 0 bases, leaving 3 bases between them. This CDR3 is built from 13 residues. CDR1 and CDR2 from the germline V gene are LNHDA and SQIVND (reference sequence). The CDR3 bases are TGTGCCAGTAGTATAGTTCTGAACACTGAAGCTTTCTTT. Encoded protein: CASSIVLNTEAFF.

The V gene is TRBV19, the J gene TRBJ2-7; the match to TRBD1 covers 9 bases. This CDR3 is built from 15 residues. V was pared by 5 bases and J by 0 bases, with 5 bases of the junction left unmatched. Germline values: CDR1 LNHDA, CDR2 SQIVND (reference sequence). In DNA, the CDR3 is TGTGCCAGTAGTCCGGGACAGGGACCCTCCTACGAGCAGTACTTC. It encodes CASSPGQGPSYEQYF.

The rearrangement joins TRBV20-1 to TRBJ2-7; D may be TRBD1 (6 bases). Germline V gene sequence: CDR1 DFQATT, CDR2 SNEGSKA (reference sequence). The V gene lost 4 bases and the J gene lost 2 bases, with 15 bases spanning the gap. The CDR3 covers 14 residues. DNA for the CDR3: TGCAGTGCTATCGCGACAGGCGCACCCTACGAGCAGTACTTC. Residues: CSAIATGAPYEQYF.